This T cell receptor (beta chain) was captured in a study of T cells after yellow fever vaccination. Looking at the study overall: Low-cell-number fractions underwent preparation using SMART-Seq v4 Ultra Low Input.

The CDR3 sequence is 15 residues long. Looked up from germline, CDR1 is SSHAT and CDR2 is FNYEAQ (reference sequence). This clonotype was seen more than once but under ten times. Its antigen is unknown. The germline gene is not matched at one end of the junction; a read error may be the cause. Study-wide results and limits: Some clonotypes were seen in both the CD4 and the CD8 compartments. These made up a small share and likely arose from convergent recombination. The secondary response peaked faster, at day 5 versus 15, but was weaker.

TCRdb passed the 5' RACE reads through MiXCR, listing each CDR3 protein once. The table shows around 340,000 distinct CDR3 sequences, with under 15% occurring only once. This clonotype was sampled from a man aged 18 to 35 who received the YFV17D yellow fever vaccine. This chain joins TRBV7-7 and TRBJ2-5; D may correspond to TRBD1 or TRBD2 (7 bases each). The material was CD4+ T cells sorted from PBMCs, obtained 15 days after the yellow fever booster vaccination. CDR3 sequence (DNA): TGTGCTAGCAGCTTTGGCCAGGGGGGGTCTACGACCCAGTACTTC. This sequence encodes CASSFGQGGSTTQYF.